The subject of this entry is one T cell receptor (beta chain). Its specificity is not known. This entry is derived from a study of T cell responses to AZD1222 COVID-19 vaccine. Study background: Analysis merged second doses at about 4 or about 12 weeks.

Overall study results and limits: Spike-specific TCR breadth and depth rose after two AZD1222 doses. The donors showed a predominance of white British ancestry and of females, with possible underestimation of clonal diversity.

The assay was immunoSEQ multiplex PCR, and TCRdb's table has in-frame clones only and misses some. This table has tens of thousands of clones, approximately 82% appearing once. From germline, CDR1 is SGDLS and CDR2 YYNGEE. CDR3 length: 17 residues. The V gene lost 2 bases and the J gene lost 0 bases, with 15 bases spanning the gap. The source was peripheral blood, collected on day 0 of AZD1222 vaccination. The V and J genes are TRBV9 and TRBJ2-1; D possibly matches TRBD1 or TRBD2 (5 bases each). The clonotype originates from an adult in good health. CDR3 sequence reads: CASSVLSGTSSYNEQFF. In nucleotides, the CDR3 is TGTGCCAGCAGCGTTTTATCCGGGACGAGCTCCTACAATGAGCAGTTCTTC.